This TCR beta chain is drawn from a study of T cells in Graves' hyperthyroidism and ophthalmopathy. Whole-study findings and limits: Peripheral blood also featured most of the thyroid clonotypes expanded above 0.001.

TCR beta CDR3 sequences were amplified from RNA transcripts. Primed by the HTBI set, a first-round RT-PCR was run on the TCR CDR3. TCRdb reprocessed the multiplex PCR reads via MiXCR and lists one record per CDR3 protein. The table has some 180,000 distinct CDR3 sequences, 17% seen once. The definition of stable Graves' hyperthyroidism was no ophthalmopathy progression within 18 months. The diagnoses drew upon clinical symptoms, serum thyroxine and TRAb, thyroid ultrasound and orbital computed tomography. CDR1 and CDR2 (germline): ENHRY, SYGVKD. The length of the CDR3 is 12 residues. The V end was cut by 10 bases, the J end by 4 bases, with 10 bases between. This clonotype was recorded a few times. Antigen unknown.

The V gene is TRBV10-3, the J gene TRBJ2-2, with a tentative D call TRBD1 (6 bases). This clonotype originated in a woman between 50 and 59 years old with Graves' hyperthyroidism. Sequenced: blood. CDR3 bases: TGTGCCACAAAAGGGGGCACCGGGGAGCTGTTTTTT. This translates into CATKGGTGELFF.